The present T cell receptor beta chain was sequenced within a study of Ad26.COV2.S vaccination and SARS-CoV-2 variants. The germline gives CDR1 MNHEY, CDR2 SVGAGI. Trimming took 5 bases from V and 4 from J, leaving 17 bases between them. The CDR3 length is 15 residues. Data came from immunoSEQ multiplex PCR; TCRdb stores just in-frame clones and leaves some out. The sample consists of some 350,000 clones, about 90% of them appearing once. Study-wide results and caveats: Vaccine recipients showed a spike-specific TCR breadth that was higher than in placebo recipients. Breadth, reportedly substantial, characterized the spike-specific CD8+ and CD4+ T cell responses after vaccination. Non-spike TCR breadth was similar in vaccine and placebo recipients. Total responses of T cells may have been underestimated by the analyses of TCR breadth and depth.

A remark on this clone: The antigen is undetermined.

The receptor comes from a human donor who had recovered from COVID-19. The chain couples TRBV6-5 to TRBJ2-5, with D tentatively TRBD2 (6 bases). Sequencing was performed on peripheral blood, taken after recovery from COVID-19. CDR3 bases: TGTGCCAGCAGTACCGGGGGTACCCATCTAGAGACCCAGTACTTC. Protein product: CASSTGGTHLETQYF.